The clone carrying this T cell receptor beta chain occurred once. Its target is unknown. The data stem from a study of cytomegalovirus exposure and HLA in healthy donors. Primers for the PCR totalled 60 Vbeta and 13 Jbeta. Sequencing was performed with immunoSEQ multiplex PCR; in TCRdb, only in-frame clones are kept and a portion is missing. Of approximately 190,000 clones in the sample, approximately 80% were seen once. Study results and limitations: A previous analysis found most TCR beta V segments productive roughly 90% or roughly 30% of the time. As a later analysis showed, several of the most significant clusters appeared to be linked to common viral pathogens. Later work showed greater clonal expansion in HLA-associated TCR beta chains than in equally common others. Investigators reported approximately 150 TCR beta chains as tied to cytomegalovirus.

V gave up 3 bases and J gave up 2 bases; unmatched junction bases: 12. The CDR3 totals 17 residues. CDR1 is SGHVS, CDR2 FNYEAQ, per germline. Specimen: PBMCs. The J gene is TRBJ1-1, the V gene TRBV7-6, with TRBD1 identical over 7 bases. The receptor was isolated from a woman aged 25 to 39 in good health and CMV-seropositive. This CDR3 reads CASSFLPTGSLNTEAFF. DNA of the CDR3: TGTGCCAGCAGCTTCCTCCCGACAGGGAGCCTCAACACTGAAGCTTTCTTT.